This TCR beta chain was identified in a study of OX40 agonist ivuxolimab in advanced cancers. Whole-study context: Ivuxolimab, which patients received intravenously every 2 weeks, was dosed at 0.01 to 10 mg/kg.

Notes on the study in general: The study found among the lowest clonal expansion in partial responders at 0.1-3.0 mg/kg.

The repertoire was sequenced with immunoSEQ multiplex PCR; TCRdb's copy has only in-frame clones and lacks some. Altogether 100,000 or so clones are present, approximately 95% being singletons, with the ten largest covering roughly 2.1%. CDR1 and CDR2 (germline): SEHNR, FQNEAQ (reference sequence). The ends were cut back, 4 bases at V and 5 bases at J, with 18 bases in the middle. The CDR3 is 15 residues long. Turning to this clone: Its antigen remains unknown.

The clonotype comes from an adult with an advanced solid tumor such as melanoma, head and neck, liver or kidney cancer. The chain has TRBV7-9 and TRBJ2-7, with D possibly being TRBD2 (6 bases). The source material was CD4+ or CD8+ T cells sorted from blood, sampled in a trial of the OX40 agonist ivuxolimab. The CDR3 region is CASSSSEGTGDEQYF. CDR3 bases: TGTGCCAGCAGCTCTTCCGAGGGGACTGGTGACGAGCAGTACTTC.